Detailed here is one T cell receptor (beta chain). The antigen is not known. The sample comes from a study of T cells in Graves' hyperthyroidism and ophthalmopathy. Study-wide results and limits: Separation of ophthalmopathy from stable hyperthyroidism was achieved by a 13 V-J model. Blood also contained most expanded thyroid clonotypes above 0.001.

Regions amplified from RNA transcripts were the TCR beta CDR3 regions. During a first-round RT-PCR of the TCR CDR3, the HTBI primer set was used. TCRdb itself ran the multiplex PCR reads through MiXCR, one entry per CDR3 protein. Of a few hundred thousand distinct CDR3 sequences in the sample, around 42% were seen once. Patients aged 18 to 65 had newly diagnosed hyperthyroidism lasting under 2 months. Clinical symptoms, serum thyroxine, TRAb, thyroid ultrasound and orbital computed tomography established diagnosis. Germline V gene lookup returns CDR1 MNHEY and CDR2 SVGEGT. J was trimmed by 2 bases and V by 2 bases; bases with no gene match: 11. The CDR3 length is 17 residues.

V is TRBV6-2 or TRBV6-3 and J is TRBJ1-1, with 7 bases identical to TRBD1. The origin of this receptor is a woman in her late teens or twenties with Graves' hyperthyroidism. Input material: peripheral blood or thyroid tissue (not recorded which). The CDR3 loop is CASSYEQGTSLNTEAFF. CDR3 in DNA: TGTGCCAGCAGTTACGAACAGGGGACCAGCCTTAACACTGAAGCTTTCTTT.